This TCR beta chain was captured in a study of PD-L1 blockade in urothelial cancer. Overall study: The patients first took atezolizumab around 2014, receiving 1,200 mg intravenously every 3 weeks. The analyses of blood took place 3 weeks (second dose) and 6 weeks after treatment start.

Added to each PCR by spiking were synthetic TCR analog templates. Measured with immunoSEQ multiplex PCR; TCRdb has only the in-frame clones, and not every one. The sample carries 35,000 to 40,000 clones, about 85% recorded once. The CDR3 consists of 17 residues. CDR1 is MDHEN and CDR2 is SYDVKM in the germline V gene. J gave up 2 bases and V 4 bases, and 13 bases lay outside the gene matches. Time point here: pretreatment peripheral blood. The study's findings and limits: Pretreatment blood TCR clonality under the median forecast improved survival.

In its sample, this clone was seen once. Antigen unknown. The sample here was PBMCs, taken around atezolizumab (anti-PD-L1) treatment. The chain recombines TRBV28 with TRBJ2-5; 7 bases line up with TRBD1. The source of this sequence is a man older than 75 with urothelial cancer. The CDR3, as DNA: TGTGCCAGCAGTTCGCCTTCCCCGGGACAGCCTCAAGAGACCCAGTACTTC. It translates to CASSSPSPGQPQETQYF.